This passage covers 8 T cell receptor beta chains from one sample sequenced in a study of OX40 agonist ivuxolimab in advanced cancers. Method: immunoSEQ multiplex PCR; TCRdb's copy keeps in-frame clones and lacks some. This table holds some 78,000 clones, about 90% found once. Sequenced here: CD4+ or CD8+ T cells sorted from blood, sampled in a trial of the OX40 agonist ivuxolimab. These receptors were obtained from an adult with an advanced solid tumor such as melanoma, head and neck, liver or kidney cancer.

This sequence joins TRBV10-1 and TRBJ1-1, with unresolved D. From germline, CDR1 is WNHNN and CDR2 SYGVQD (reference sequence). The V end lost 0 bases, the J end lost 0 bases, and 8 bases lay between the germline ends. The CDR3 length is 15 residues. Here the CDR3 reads CASSESPGMNTEAFF. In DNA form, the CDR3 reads TGCGCCAGCAGTGAGTCCCCCGGGATGAACACTGAAGCTTTCTTT.

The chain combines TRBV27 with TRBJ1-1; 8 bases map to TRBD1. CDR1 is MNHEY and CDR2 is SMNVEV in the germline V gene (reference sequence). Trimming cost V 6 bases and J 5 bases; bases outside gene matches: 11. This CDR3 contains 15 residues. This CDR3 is CASSPLQGDGTEAFF. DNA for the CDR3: TGTGCCAGCAGCCCCCTACAGGGGGACGGTACTGAAGCTTTCTTT.

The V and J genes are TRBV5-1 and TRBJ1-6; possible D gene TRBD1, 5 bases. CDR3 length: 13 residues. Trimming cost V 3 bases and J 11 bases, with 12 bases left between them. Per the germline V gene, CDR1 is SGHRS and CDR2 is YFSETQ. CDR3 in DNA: TGCGCCAGCAGCTCTGAACAGGAAACACCCCTCCACTTT. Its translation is CASSSEQETPLHF. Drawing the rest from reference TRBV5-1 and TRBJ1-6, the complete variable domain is KAGVTQTPRYLIKTRGQQVTLSCSPISGHRSVSWYQQTPGQGLQFLFEYFSETQRNKGNFPGRFSGRQFSNSRSEMNVSTLELGDSALYLCASSSEQETPLHFGNGTRLTVT.

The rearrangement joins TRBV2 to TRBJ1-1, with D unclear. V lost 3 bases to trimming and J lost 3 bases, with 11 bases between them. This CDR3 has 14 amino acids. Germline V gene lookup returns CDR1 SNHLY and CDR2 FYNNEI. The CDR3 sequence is CASSDKGQYTEAFF. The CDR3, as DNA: TGTGCCAGCAGTGATAAGGGTCAGTACACTGAAGCTTTCTTT.

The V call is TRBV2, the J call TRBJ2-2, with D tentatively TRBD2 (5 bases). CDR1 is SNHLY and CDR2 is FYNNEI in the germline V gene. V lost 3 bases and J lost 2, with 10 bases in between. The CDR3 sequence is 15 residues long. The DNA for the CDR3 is TGTGCCAGCAGTGAGTTAGCGACCAACACCGGGGAGCTGTTTTTT. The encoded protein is CASSELATNTGELFF.

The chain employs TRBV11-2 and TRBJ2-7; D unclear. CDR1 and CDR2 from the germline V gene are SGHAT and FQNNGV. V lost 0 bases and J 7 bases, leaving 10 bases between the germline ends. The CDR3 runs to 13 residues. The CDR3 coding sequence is TGTGCCAGCAGCTTAGAATATGTTGGGGAGCAGTACTTC. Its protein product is CASSLEYVGEQYF.

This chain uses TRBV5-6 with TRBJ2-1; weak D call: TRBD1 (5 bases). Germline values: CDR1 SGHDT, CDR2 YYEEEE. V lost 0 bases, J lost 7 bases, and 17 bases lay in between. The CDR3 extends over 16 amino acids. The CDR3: CASSLATQVTKNEQFF. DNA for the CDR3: TGTGCCAGCAGCTTGGCGACACAGGTGACGAAGAATGAGCAGTTCTTC.

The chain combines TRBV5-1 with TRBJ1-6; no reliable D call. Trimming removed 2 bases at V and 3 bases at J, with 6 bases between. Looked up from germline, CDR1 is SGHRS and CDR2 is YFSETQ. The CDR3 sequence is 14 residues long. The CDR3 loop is CASSFWDYNSPLHF. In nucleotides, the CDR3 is TGCGCCAGCAGCTTTTGGGACTATAATTCACCCCTCCACTTT.